The 19 T cell receptor beta chains below all came from one sample that was sequenced in a study of T cell responses to AZD1222 COVID-19 vaccine. Repertoires were generated with immunoSEQ multiplex PCR, while TCRdb's copy carries only in-frame clones and drops some. This table holds 100,000 or so clones, 70% to 90% found once. Here the sequenced sample was peripheral blood, taken on day 0 of AZD1222 vaccination. The origin of the receptors is an adult in good health.

V gene TRBV21-1 combines with J gene TRBJ1-1. TRBV21-1 is annotated as a pseudogene. This CDR3 has 17 amino acids. Here the CDR3 reads CASSKVIQRAWNTEAFF. The CDR3 nucleotides are TGTGCCAGCAGCAAAGTGATCCAGAGGGCTTGGAACACTGAAGCTTTCTTT.

The chain has TRBV6-5 and TRBJ2-7; 7 nucleotides agree with TRBD1. This CDR3 contains 14 residues. Germline V gene data show CDR1 as MNHEY and CDR2 as SVGAGI. V trimming: 7 bases; J trimming: 5 bases; junction bases outside the gene matches: 11. In DNA, the CDR3 is TGTGCCAGCAAAAGGAGAGACAGGGTAAACGAGCAGTACTTC. This encodes CASKRRDRVNEQYF.

This sequence joins TRBV19 and TRBJ2-2; 8 positions match TRBD1. Trimming at V came to 4 bases and at J to 6 bases, leaving 1 base not matched to a gene. The CDR3 is 13 amino acids. Germline assignment: CDR1 LNHDA and CDR2 SQIVND (reference sequence). This CDR3 is CASSTGGPGELFF. The CDR3 DNA is TGTGCCAGTAGTACAGGGGGCCCCGGGGAGCTGTTTTTT.

The chain combines TRBV27 with TRBJ2-5; D ambiguous. The length of the CDR3 is 13 residues. Trimming removed 4 bases from V and 1 base from J, with 7 bases in between. Germline V gene data show CDR1 as MNHEY and CDR2 as SMNVEV (reference sequence). The CDR3 DNA reads as TGTGCCAGCAGTTCCACCCTCCAAGAGACCCAGTACTTC. It is translated as CASSSTLQETQYF.

The chain employs TRBV9 and TRBJ2-2, with D perhaps matching TRBD2 (6 bases). Between the trimmed V and J ends, which lost 3 bases and 0 bases, there was a span of 9 bases. This CDR3 region has 15 residues. Germline assignment: CDR1 SGDLS and CDR2 YYNGEE. CDR3 in DNA: TGTGCCAGCAGCGGATGGGACTCGAACACCGGGGAGCTGTTTTTT. As protein: CASSGWDSNTGELFF.

The J gene is TRBJ1-2, the V gene TRBV5-4; TRBD1 is a possible D gene (6 bases). The CDR3 spans 14 residues. The germline V gene encodes CDR1 SGHNT and CDR2 YYREEE (reference sequence). With 4 bases removed from V and 5 bases from J, the gap between germline ends came to 15 bases. The CDR3 region has the DNA TGTGCCAGCAGCGGAACGGCGGGACATTATGGCTACACCTTC. It translates to CASSGTAGHYGYTF.

The CDR3 reads CASSGYGQGGTEAFF. CDR3 coding DNA: TGTGCCAGCAGCGGATATGGACAGGGCGGGACTGAAGCTTTCTTT. V usage is TRBV9 and J usage is TRBJ1-1; 8 nucleotides agree with TRBD1. CDR1 and CDR2 (germline): SGDLS, YYNGEE. CDR3 length equals 15 residues. The trim removed 3 bases at V and 5 bases at J, leaving 9 bases unmatched.

The chain joins TRBV4-1 to TRBJ2-1, with 10 bases that match TRBD2. V lost 6 bases and J lost 2; bases outside the gene matches: 4. The germline V gene encodes CDR1 MGHRA and CDR2 YSYEKL. The CDR3 extends over 15 amino acids. CDR3 loop: CASSTGTSAYNEQFF. The CDR3 region has the DNA TGCGCCAGCAGTACCGGGACTAGCGCCTACAATGAGCAGTTCTTC.

The sample holds a few counts of this clone. Here the CDR3 reads CASSLDSQPQHF. DNA of the CDR3: TGTGCCAGCAGCTTGGATAGTCAGCCCCAGCATTTT. V is TRBV5-4 and J is TRBJ1-5, with D unresolved. This CDR3 is built from 12 residues. CDR1 is SGHNT, CDR2 YYREEE, per germline (reference sequence). Trimming removed 0 bases at V and 6 bases at J, with 4 bases between.

The chain couples TRBV13 to TRBJ2-7, with D hard to call. Germline V CDR1 and CDR2: PRHDT, FYEKMQ (reference sequence). This CDR3 is 11 amino acids long. The germline V and J ends were trimmed by 2 bases and 2 bases, with 1 base remaining between them. The CDR3 region is CASSLTYEQYF. The DNA of the CDR3 is TGTGCCAGCAGCTTAACCTACGAGCAGTACTTC.

The chain carries TRBV6-2 or TRBV6-3 and TRBJ1-1; TRBD1 matches 8 bases. Germline loops: CDR1 MNHEY, CDR2 SVGEGT. V dropped 1 base and J dropped 4; count of bases not matched to a gene: 2. The CDR3 loop spans 14 amino acids. The CDR3 DNA reads TGTGCCAGCAGTTACTTCCAGGGGGCCACTGAAGCTTTCTTT. Its translation is CASSYFQGATEAFF.

The chain carries TRBV11-3 and TRBJ1-3; no definite D call. Germline-derived CDR1 and CDR2 are SGHNT and YENEEA. The CDR3 is made up of 17 amino acids. Trimming shortened V by 0 bases and J by 0 bases, and 12 bases separated the two germline ends. The CDR3 loop is CASSLDRRLNSGNTIYF. In DNA, the CDR3 is TGTGCCAGCAGCTTAGATCGGAGGCTCAACTCTGGAAACACCATATATTTT.

The chain combines TRBV11-2 with TRBJ2-3, with a weak D call TRBD2 (6 bases). Germline CDR1 and CDR2: SGHAT and FQNNGV. V lost 5 bases, J lost 2 bases, and 14 bases lay in between. This CDR3 is 15 amino acids long. CDR3 DNA: TGTGCCAGCAGCACCCGACTAGACCCCACAGATACGCAGTATTTT. As protein: CASSTRLDPTDTQYF.

V is TRBV29-1 and J is TRBJ1-2; TRBD1 is a possible D gene (5 bases). Germline V gene lookup returns CDR1 SQVTM and CDR2 ANQGSEA. Trimming shortened V by 3 bases and J by 3 bases, and 14 bases separated the two germline ends. This CDR3 is 14 amino acids long. The CDR3 coding sequence is TGCAGCGTTGACGGCAGGGAGGGAGACTATGGCTACACCTTC. It is translated as CSVDGREGDYGYTF. The variable domain in full, completed from reference TRBV29-1 and TRBJ1-2, reads SAVISQKPSRDICQRGTSLTIQCQVDSQVTMMFWYRQQPGQSLTLIATANQGSEATYESGFVIDKFPISRPNLTFSTLTVSNMSPEDSSIYLCSVDGREGDYGYTFGSGTRLTVV.

The chain uses TRBV19 and TRBJ2-4; perhaps TRBD2 as D (5 bases). Per germline, CDR1 LNHDA and CDR2 SQIVND (reference sequence). V was shortened by 0 bases and J by 1 base, with 16 bases between the two germline ends. The CDR3 has 18 residues. For the CDR3, the DNA is TGTGCCAGTAGTATAGATCTATTAGGGAGTGGTGCCAAAAACATTCAGTACTTC. Translation: CASSIDLLGSGAKNIQYF.

V is TRBV18 and J is TRBJ2-2; 7 nucleotides line up with TRBD1. V was clipped by 4 bases and J by 0 bases; unmatched bases: 2. The CDR3 contains 15 residues. The germline gives CDR1 KGHSH, CDR2 LQKENI. DNA of the CDR3: TGTGCCAGCTCACTTCAGGGGGCGAACACCGGGGAGCTGTTTTTT. This gives the protein CASSLQGANTGELFF.

The chain has TRBV11-2 and TRBJ2-5, with 7 bases fitting TRBD1. The V and J ends lost 5 bases and 1 base, in that order; junction bases with no gene match: 4. Germline assignment: CDR1 SGHAT and CDR2 FQNNGV. The CDR3 covers 14 residues. The CDR3 here is CASSMGQSQETQYF. In DNA, the CDR3 is TGTGCCAGCAGCATGGGACAGAGCCAAGAGACCCAGTACTTC. The whole variable domain, remainder taken from reference TRBV11-2 and TRBJ2-5, is EAGVAQSPRYKIIEKRQSVAFWCNPISGHATLYWYQQILGQGPKLLIQFQNNGVVDDSQLPKDRFSAERLKGVDSTLKIQPAKLEDSAVYLCASSMGQSQETQYFGPGTRLLVL.

The rearrangement links TRBV7-6 to TRBJ2-2, with 9 bases identical to TRBD1. The V gene end was trimmed by 5 bases and the J gene end by 7 bases; junction bases not matched to a gene: 8. The CDR3 length is 15 residues. Germline V gives CDR1 SGHVS, CDR2 FNYEAQ. The CDR3 bases are TGTGCCAGCAGCCTTCCGGGACAGGGTGGCGGGGAGCTGTTTTTT. This encodes CASSLPGQGGGELFF. The full variable domain, with the rest looked up from reference TRBV7-6 and TRBJ2-2, is GAGVSQSPRYKVTKRGQDVALRCDPISGHVSLYWYRQALGQGPEFLTYFNYEAQQDKSGLPNDRFSAERPEGSISTLTIQRTEQRDSAMYRCASSLPGQGGGELFFGEGSRLTVL.

The chain links TRBV7-3 to TRBJ1-1, with TRBD1 matching over 9 bases. The CDR3 is made up of 14 amino acids. With 5 bases clipped from V and 5 bases from J, the junction kept 6 bases outside the gene matches. Per germline, CDR1 SGHTA and CDR2 FQGTGA. The CDR3 spells CASSLTGGVTEAFF. The CDR3 DNA sequence: TGTGCCAGCAGCCTGACAGGGGGAGTGACTGAAGCTTTCTTT.